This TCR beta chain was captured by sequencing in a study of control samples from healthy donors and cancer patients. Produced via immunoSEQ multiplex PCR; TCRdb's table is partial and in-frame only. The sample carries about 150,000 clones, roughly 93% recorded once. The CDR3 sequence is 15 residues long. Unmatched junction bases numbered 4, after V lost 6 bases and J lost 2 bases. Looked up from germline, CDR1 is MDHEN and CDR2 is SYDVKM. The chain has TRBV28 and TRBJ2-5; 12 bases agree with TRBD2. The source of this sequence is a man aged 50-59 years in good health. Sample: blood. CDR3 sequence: CASRWTSGTQETQYF. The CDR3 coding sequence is TGTGCCAGCAGATGGACTAGCGGGACTCAAGAGACCCAGTACTTC.